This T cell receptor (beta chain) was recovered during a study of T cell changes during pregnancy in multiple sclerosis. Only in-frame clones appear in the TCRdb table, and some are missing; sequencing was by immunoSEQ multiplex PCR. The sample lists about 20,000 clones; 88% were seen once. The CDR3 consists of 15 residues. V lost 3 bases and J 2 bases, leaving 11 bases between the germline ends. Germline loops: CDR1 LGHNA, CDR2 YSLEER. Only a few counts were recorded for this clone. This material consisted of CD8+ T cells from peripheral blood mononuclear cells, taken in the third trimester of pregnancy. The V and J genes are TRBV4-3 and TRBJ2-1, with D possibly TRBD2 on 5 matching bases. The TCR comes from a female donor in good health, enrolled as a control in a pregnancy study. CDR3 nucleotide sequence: TGCGCCAGCAGCCAGACGGCGGAGGCCTACAATGAGCAGTTCTTC. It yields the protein CASSQTAEAYNEQFF.